This T cell receptor beta chain was observed in a study of blood T cell repertoires in COVID-19. Study in general: The analysed material was cDNA or gDNA that came from T cells, B-cell-depleted T cells, or PBMCs.

In the original analysis: Counts of nucleated cells, estimated from reference gene primer amplification, were obtained. Using immunoSEQ multiplex PCR, the repertoire was profiled, and TCRdb retains in-frame clones only, with some absent. For V, J and clone size, that table is used; D and trimming come from the DNA. Of about 91,000 clones detected, approximately 80% appear once; the ten largest clones hold about 10%. CDR1 is GTSNPN, CDR2 SVGIG, per germline (reference sequence). V was clipped by 2 bases and J by 5 bases, with 12 bases between them. The CDR3 consists of 13 residues. This chain connects TRBV30 to TRBJ2-5; D might be TRBD2 (6 bases). The sequence was collected from a woman older than 75 with acute or convalescent COVID-19. The sequenced sample consisted of peripheral blood. The CDR3 bases are TGTGCCTGGAGTACGTCTAGCGCCGAGACCCAGTACTTC. Encoded protein: CAWSTSSAETQYF.